These 26 T cell receptor beta chains originate from one sample sequenced in a study of T cells in tuberculosis. Indicated time point: new active TB diagnosis, blood taken before or within 7 days of starting treatment. Only in-frame clones appear in the TCRdb table, and some are missing; sequencing was by immunoSEQ multiplex PCR. The data contain about 34,000 clones, approximately 90% of them singletons. Sequencing was performed on PBMCs, taken at tuberculosis diagnosis. Every receptor here comes from an adult with tuberculosis.

The chain uses TRBV19 and TRBJ2-7; 10 nucleotides match TRBD1. CDR1 and CDR2 (germline): LNHDA, SQIVND (reference sequence). The V gene end was trimmed by 5 bases and the J gene end by 6 bases; junction bases not matched to a gene: 7. The CDR3 has 14 amino acids. For the CDR3, the DNA is TGTGCCAGTAGTTCCGGGACAGGGGCCTCCGAGCAGTACGTC. Translated: CASSSGTGASEQYV.

This chain uses TRBV4-1 with TRBJ1-2, with D tentatively TRBD1 (6 bases). Germline V CDR1 and CDR2: MGHRA, YSYEKL. The CDR3 length is 16 residues. Trimming took 0 bases from V and 3 from J, leaving 14 bases between them. In nucleotides, the CDR3 is TGCGCCAGCAGCCAAGATGGCAGGGGTAAATACTATGGCTACACCTTC. It translates to CASSQDGRGKYYGYTF.

V gene TRBV6-4 combines with J gene TRBJ1-5, with D possibly being TRBD1 (5 bases). The germline V and J ends were trimmed by 0 bases and 6 bases, with 12 bases remaining between them. Germline V lookup: CDR1 MRHNA, CDR2 SNTAGT. The CDR3 contains 15 residues. The CDR3 region is CASSDSPQGGQPQHF. For the CDR3, the DNA is TGTGCCAGCAGTGACTCGCCCCAGGGCGGTCAGCCCCAGCATTTT.

This chain uses TRBV10-3 with TRBJ1-2; no definite D call. V was clipped by 5 bases and J by 6 bases, with 10 bases between them. Germline V gene lookup returns CDR1 ENHRY and CDR2 SYGVKD. CDR3 size: 12 residues. The CDR3 sequence is CAISSGGNGYTF. In DNA form, the CDR3 reads TGTGCCATCAGTTCCGGAGGGAATGGCTACACCTTC.

The CDR3 spells CASSQGLENEQFF. CDR3 in DNA: TGCGCCAGCAGCCAGGGACTAGAGAATGAGCAGTTCTTC. The chain employs TRBV4-3 and TRBJ2-1, with TRBD2 matching over 8 bases. The CDR3 contains 13 residues. V lost 3 bases and J lost 7; bases outside the gene matches: 2. The germline V gene has CDR1 LGHNA and CDR2 YSLEER.

The chain carries TRBV28 and TRBJ1-5; no clear D. The CDR3 has 13 residues. Germline V gene data show CDR1 as MDHEN and CDR2 as SYDVKM. Trimming removed 2 bases from V and 6 bases from J, with 8 bases in between. The CDR3, as DNA: TGTGCCAGCAGTTTAGGCGGTAGTCAGCCCCAGCATTTT. Its translation: CASSLGGSQPQHF. The full variable domain, in which reference TRBV28 and TRBJ1-5 provide the parts outside the CDR3, is DVKVTQSSRYLVKRTGEKVFLECVQDMDHENMFWYRQDPGLGLRLIYFSYDVKMKEKGDIPEGYSVSREKKERFSLILESASTNQTSMYLCASSLGGSQPQHFGDGTRLSIL.

This chain connects TRBV30 to TRBJ1-1, with D hard to call. With 3 bases removed from V and 0 bases from J, the gap between germline ends came to 14 bases. The CDR3 runs 15 residues. Germline CDR1 reads GTSNPN; CDR2 reads SVGIG (reference sequence). The CDR3: CAWSRLKLMNTEAFF. CDR3 bases: TGTGCCTGGAGCAGACTGAAGTTAATGAACACTGAAGCTTTCTTT. Supplemented by reference TRBV30 and TRBJ1-1, the full variable domain reads SQTIHQWPATLVQPVGSPLSLECTVEGTSNPNLYWYRQAAGRGLQLLFYSVGIGQISSEVPQNLSASRPQDRQFILSSKKLLLSDSGFYLCAWSRLKLMNTEAFFGQGTRLTVV.

The rearrangement links TRBV28 to TRBJ1-4; perhaps TRBD1 as D (6 bases). CDR3 length: 14 residues. Germline CDR1 reads MDHEN; CDR2 reads SYDVKM. V lost 5 bases to trimming and J lost 8 bases, with 15 bases between them. The CDR3 sequence: CASSKQGRAEKLFF. CDR3 DNA: TGTGCCAGCAGTAAACAGGGTCGGGCGGAAAAACTGTTTTTT.

The chain is built from TRBV4-2 and TRBJ1-2; D is undetermined. Trimming removed 1 base at V and 3 bases at J, with 12 bases between. The CDR3 consists of 15 residues. The germline CDR1 and CDR2 sequences are LGHNA and YNFKEQ. In nucleotides, the CDR3 is TGTGCCAGCAGCCAAGCCGCCGGGTTATACTATGGCTACACCTTC. Translating it yields CASSQAAGLYYGYTF.

V and J are TRBV7-3 and TRBJ2-3, with 14 bases matching TRBD2. Germline V gene sequence: CDR1 SGHTA, CDR2 FQGTGA. After removal of 5 bases from V and 3 bases from J, the junction contained 4 bases not matched to a gene. The length of the CDR3 is 16 residues. The CDR3 coding sequence is TGTGCCAGCAGCCCGGGGACTAGCGGGGGAACAGATACGCAGTATTTT. Its protein is CASSPGTSGGTDTQYF.

The rearrangement links TRBV4-2 to TRBJ2-3, with TRBD2 matching 12 bases. The trim removed 7 bases at V and 5 bases at J, leaving 13 bases unmatched. The CDR3 has 17 amino acids. Germline V gene data show CDR1 as LGHNA and CDR2 as YNFKEQ. CDR3: CASTESSSGGAGDTQYF. The DNA for the CDR3 is TGTGCCAGCACGGAATCTTCTAGCGGGGGGGCGGGAGATACGCAGTATTTT.

The chain recombines TRBV9 with TRBJ2-7, with 7 nucleotides matching TRBD1. The ends lost 3 bases at V and 5 bases at J; junction bases unmatched: 8. From germline, CDR1 is SGDLS and CDR2 YYNGEE. This CDR3 has 14 residues. This chain's CDR3 is CASSGKGADDEQYF. For the CDR3, the DNA is TGTGCCAGCAGCGGGAAGGGGGCGGACGACGAGCAGTACTTC.

This clone came up once. The V call is TRBV4-1, the J call TRBJ2-1; TRBD1 aligns across 7 bases. CDR1 MGHRA and CDR2 YSYEKL come from the germline V gene. J lost 0 bases, V lost 1 base, and 3 bases had no gene match. The CDR3 extends over 16 amino acids. The CDR3 spells CASSQVGGRSYNEQFF. The DNA of the CDR3 is TGCGCCAGCAGCCAAGTAGGGGGCCGCTCCTACAATGAGCAGTTCTTC.

This chain joins TRBV27 and TRBJ1-2; maybe TRBD1 (5 bases). The germline V and J ends were trimmed by 6 bases and 2 bases, with 10 bases remaining between them. The CDR3 sequence is 13 residues long. Germline V CDR1 and CDR2: MNHEY, SMNVEV (reference sequence). In nucleotides, the CDR3 is TGTGCCAGCAGCCTGACAGCGAACTATGGCTACACCTTC. Residues: CASSLTANYGYTF.

This chain joins TRBV27 and TRBJ2-7, with TRBD1 matching 11 bases. CDR1 and CDR2 (germline): MNHEY, SMNVEV (reference sequence). J lost 6 bases, V lost 3 bases, and 7 bases had no gene match. The CDR3 sequence is 15 residues long. CDR3 amino acids: CASSLRDRGFGEQYV. DNA for the CDR3: TGTGCCAGCAGTTTGAGGGACAGGGGGTTCGGCGAGCAGTACGTC.

J is TRBJ2-3 and V is TRBV5-4; 8 bases map to TRBD2. The V and J ends lost 2 bases and 2 bases, in that order; junction bases with no gene match: 7. The CDR3 runs 16 residues. Looked up from germline, CDR1 is SGHNT and CDR2 is YYREEE (reference sequence). In DNA, the CDR3 is TGTGCCAGCAGCTTATACGGGGGGGGACTCACAGATACGCAGTATTTT. Translation: CASSLYGGGLTDTQYF.

This clone has a single count. The gene calls are TRBV7-8 and TRBJ2-2; 8 bases are a match to TRBD1. Germline CDR1 is SGHVS and CDR2 is FQNEAQ. The V gene end was trimmed by 5 bases and the J gene end by 6 bases; junction bases not matched to a gene: 14. The CDR3 extends over 17 amino acids. CDR3 bases: TGTGCCAGCAGCAGGAACTCAGGGGGCGGCTCCCCCGGGGAGCTGTTTTTT. Its protein is CASSRNSGGGSPGELFF.

The chain has TRBV4-3 and TRBJ2-7; 7 bases line up with TRBD1. The germline gives CDR1 LGHNA, CDR2 YSLEER. The CDR3 has 18 amino acids. With V trimmed by 0 bases and J by 2 bases, 13 bases remained unmatched. CDR3 residues: CASSQDLSRGQIAYEQYF. Here the CDR3 DNA reads TGCGCCAGCAGCCAAGATCTTTCCCGGGGACAGATAGCCTACGAGCAGTACTTC.

The V call is TRBV6-5, the J call TRBJ1-1; perhaps TRBD1 as D (6 bases). Looked up from germline, CDR1 is MNHEY and CDR2 is SVGAGI. V was shortened by 2 bases and J by 5 bases, with 15 bases between the two germline ends. CDR3 length: 15 amino acids. The CDR3: CASSYKGRGRTEAFF. For the CDR3, the DNA is TGTGCCAGCAGTTACAAAGGCAGGGGAAGGACTGAAGCTTTCTTT.

The V gene is TRBV7-2, the J gene TRBJ2-3; TRBD2 matches 9 bases. Looked up from germline, CDR1 is SGHTA and CDR2 is FQGNSA. The CDR3 covers 13 residues. The V and J ends lost 11 bases and 3 bases, in that order; junction bases with no gene match: 6. CDR3 region: CASGLAWTDTQYF. CDR3 in DNA: TGTGCCTCCGGACTAGCGTGGACAGATACGCAGTATTTT.

The rearrangement joins TRBV7-8 to TRBJ1-5; D remains unclear. Germline CDR1 is SGHVS and CDR2 is FQNEAQ. This CDR3 is built from 16 residues. Deletions cut 5 bases from V and 1 base from J, with 15 bases between. CDR3 nucleotide sequence: TGTGCCAGCAGCCCCGCCCCCTTCCGGAGCAATCAGCCCCAGCATTTT. Amino acid sequence: CASSPAPFRSNQPQHF.

This clone was seen a handful of times. The chain joins TRBV7-2 to TRBJ2-3, with 10 bases aligning to TRBD2. CDR1 is SGHTA, CDR2 FQGNSA, per germline. There are 18 residues in the CDR3. After removal of 5 bases from V and 1 base from J, the junction contained 12 bases not matched to a gene. CDR3 sequence (DNA): TGTGCCAGCAGCAAGAGCGGGGGGGCCCGGGGCGGCACAGATACGCAGTATTTT. It codes for CASSKSGGARGGTDTQYF.

The V gene is TRBV4-1, the J gene TRBJ1-4, with D possibly TRBD1 on 5 matching bases. The CDR3 length is 14 residues. V gave up 6 bases and J gave up 7 bases, with 15 bases separating them. The germline CDR1 and CDR2 sequences are MGHRA and YSYEKL. CDR3 sequence: CASRKQVLSEKLFF. DNA for the CDR3: TGCGCCAGCAGAAAACAGGTTCTCAGTGAAAAACTGTTTTTT.

The chain is built from TRBV27 and TRBJ2-3, with D hard to call. Germline CDR1 MNHEY, CDR2 SMNVEV (reference sequence). Trimming shortened V by 1 base and J by 0 bases, and 11 bases separated the two germline ends. This CDR3 comprises 16 residues. For the CDR3, the DNA is TGTGCCAGCAGTTTATGGGCGACCTCTAGCACAGATACGCAGTATTTT. This encodes CASSLWATSSTDTQYF.

This chain uses TRBV30 with TRBJ2-7; 12 positions match TRBD1. With V trimmed by 8 bases and J by 2 bases, 1 base remained unmatched. The CDR3 has 12 residues. CDR1 is GTSNPN and CDR2 is SVGIG in the germline V gene (reference sequence). CDR3 DNA: TGTGCCGGGACAGGGGGCACCTACGAGCAGTACGTC. Protein sequence: CAGTGGTYEQYV.

The chain carries TRBV9 and TRBJ2-1; D ambiguous. Germline CDR1 reads SGDLS; CDR2 reads YYNGEE. Trimming left V 4 bases short and J 3 bases short, with 14 bases between. This CDR3 spans 15 amino acids. The CDR3 sequence is CASSPNPPSYNEQFF. DNA of the CDR3: TGTGCCAGCAGCCCGAACCCGCCCAGCTACAATGAGCAGTTCTTC.